This TCR beta chain was recovered during a study of T-cell memory formation after mild COVID-19. Study conclusions and caveats: Day 15 to 85 contractors were CD4/CD8 balanced; later expanders leaned CD4+.

TCR alpha and TCR beta cDNA libraries with sample barcodes and UMIs came from 5'RACE using constant-segment primers. TCRdb used MiXCR to reprocess the 5' RACE reads, holding one entry per CDR3 protein. The sample has some 130,000 distinct CDR3 sequences; about 5.9% are singletons. This clonotype was found many times. The antigen is unknown. The ends were cut back, 6 bases at V and 3 bases at J, with 12 bases in the middle. This CDR3 spans 13 amino acids. The germline gives CDR1 MNHEY, CDR2 SVGEGT. The chain employs TRBV6-2 or TRBV6-3 and TRBJ2-7; D remains unclear. The origin of this receptor is an adult woman who had mild COVID-19 (a few samples of this study predate the infection). Cell type and time point are not known. Input material: PBMCs or a T cell subset sorted from them (not recorded which). CDR3 coding DNA: TGTGCCAGCAGGACCGGATGGGGCTACGAGCAGTACTTC. It is translated as CASRTGWGYEQYF.